This T cell receptor beta chain was captured by sequencing in a study of Graves' ophthalmopathy and Graves' hyperthyroidism (dated 2018 in TCRdb). Study-wide context: Peripheral blood was collected at initial diagnosis, before any treatment. A discovery set of 95 to 100 patients (around 40 ophthalmopathy, about 55 stable hyperthyroidism) was enrolled to explore V-J signatures distinguishing ophthalmopathy from hyperthyroidism. TCR beta repertoire signatures were used to distinguish Graves' ophthalmopathy from Graves' hyperthyroidism and to predict progression to ophthalmopathy. In total, under 150 blood samples were TCR-sequenced: under 45 ophthalmopathy, approximately 75 hyperthyroidism and some 17 hyperthyroidism-to-ophthalmopathy patients. The independent validation cohort included approximately 19 hyperthyroidism patients plus 17 patients who later progressed from hyperthyroidism to ophthalmopathy. The roughly 90 discovery patients were divided at random into training and test sets in a 7:3 ratio. Following sample collection, hyperthyroidism patients were given methimazole at a starting dose of 30 mg daily, and ophthalmopathy patients were given high-dose intravenous methylprednisolone. In roughly 6 hyperthyroidism patients, the T-cell repertoires found in thyroid tissue were compared with those found in blood.

Paper-wide results and their limitations: Among expanded thyroid clonotypes with frequency above 0.001, most also showed up in blood, which suggests that blood repertoires may reflect the thyroid immune response. In cross-validation, the 13-signature model distinguished ophthalmopathy from stable hyperthyroidism with 85% to 90% sensitivity and just under 84% specificity, and in the test set the corresponding values were 80% and 75%. No statistical method was used to set the sample size in advance, and the investigators knew which group each participant was assigned to. In validation, the model predicted ophthalmopathy progression with about 70% sensitivity and roughly 72% specificity; roughly 11 predicted patients were CT-confirmed with GO in a median of approximately six months.

With regard to this clonotype: Its antigen remains undetermined. Base quality data are lacking; no much larger clone is found one base away.

For repertoire sequencing, TCR beta CDR3 regions were amplified from RNA transcripts. A first-round RT-PCR used HTBI primers with the Qiagen OneStep RT-PCR kit, followed by a second-round multiplex PCR, size selection and purification. Libraries were sequenced on an Illumina HiSeq2000 using paired-end 100 bp reads. As for the authors' bioinformatics: SOAPnuke was used to process the reads, removing any read that contained adapters or uncalled bases, had a mean Phred below 15, or lacked an exact match to the constant primer or identifier. COPE v1.2.5 was used to merge high-quality paired reads. Each unique nucleotide sequence was treated as a clonotype, and MiTCR v1.1 was used to align the clonotypes to the IMGT TRB V, D and J references. The analysis was limited to V-J combinations with a frequency above 0.0001, which together covered roughly 99% of repertoires. For each V-J combination, a TCR clonal expansion and chaos score was defined as F50 clonal expansion divided by the chaos observed in the TCRdist matrix. Welch's t-statistics and random forest were used to reduce the features to 10 to 15 V-J combinations, which were then used as input to a naive Bayes classifier. The similarity between thyroid and blood repertoires was quantified using the Morisita-Horn index. TCRdb trimmed the raw reads at Q25, called clones with MiXCR and kept productive beta chains. Here each entry gathers all rows of one CDR3 protein and keeps the most common genes and DNA. V and J calls and clone size were set by TCRdb, not the authors. Present in this sample are about 220,000 distinct CDR3 sequences, about 22% of which were seen just once. 43% of the sample comes from the top ten.

CDR1 and CDR2 (DFQATT, SNEGSKA) derive from the germline V gene (reference sequence). Trimming takes 0 bases from V and 2 bases from J, and the germline ends sit 13 bases apart. Spanning cysteine to phenylalanine, the CDR3 consists of 15 amino acids. Only CDR3 DNA is held: 45 bases, read in frame from base 1. Patients with ophthalmopathy had moderately to severely active disease, with a Clinical Activity Score of 3 or more, a NOSPECS grade of 4 or more, and a disease duration of less than 3 months. Patients with other autoimmune diseases, uncontrolled infections, pregnancy or lactation were excluded from the study. Clinical symptoms, serum thyroxine, TRAb, thyroid ultrasound and orbital computed tomography were used for diagnosis. Ficoll-Paque density gradient centrifugation was used to isolate PBMCs from 8.5 to 10 ml of fresh peripheral blood. Total RNA was extracted with Trizol reagent and quality-checked on an Agilent 2100 Bioanalyzer.

Sequenced sample: peripheral blood. This receptor chain uses TRBV20-1 and TRBJ2-5, with an unclear D gene assignment. The TCR was taken from a woman between 45 and 60 years old with Graves' ophthalmopathy. Donor details come from another sample of the same person, matched by shared clones. The DNA sequence reads TGCAGTGCTAGAGATTTGGAACTTTCGCAAGAGACCCAGTACTTC. Its protein reads: CSARDLELSQETQYF.